This TCR beta chain was captured in a study of T cells in Graves' hyperthyroidism and ophthalmopathy. RNA transcripts served as the template for amplifying TCR beta CDR3 regions. Researchers ran a first-round RT-PCR on the TCR CDR3 using the HTBI primer set. TCRdb reprocessed the multiplex PCR reads with MiXCR, giving one entry per CDR3 protein. The sample carries some 270,000 distinct CDR3 sequences, 12% to 15% recorded once. The V end lost 4 bases, the J end lost 8 bases, and 18 bases lay between the germline ends. The CDR3 runs 15 residues. CDR1 and CDR2 from the germline V gene are MNHNS and SASEGT. The table lists this clonotype with many counts.

The material sequenced was blood. This TCR derives from a woman in her thirties or forties with Graves' hyperthyroidism. This rearrangement joins TRBV6-1 to TRBJ2-1, with a possible D match to TRBD2 (5 bases). Written as DNA, the CDR3 is TGTGCCAGCAGTGCACCTCCTGCTAGCCCAGATGAGCAGTTCTTC. Protein sequence: CASSAPPASPDEQFF.